This TCR beta chain was observed in a study of T cells expressing NK-cell markers. Study-wide results and limits: Nothing established the HCMV specificity of expanded NKG2C+ T cell clones.

The CDR3 totals 12 residues. Germline values: CDR1 SQVTM, CDR2 ANQGSEA. As to this clonotype: Its antigen is still unknown.

The authors made TCR beta cDNA libraries by 5'RACE template switching. This switching added a universal primer site and UMIs. TCRdb re-called the 5' RACE reads and shows each CDR3 protein once, DNA omitted. The sample has under 600,000 distinct CDR3 sequences; the top ten hold 1.4% to 1.5%. Material for sequencing was blood T cells: a sorted CD56 or NKG2C T cell subset, CD4+ or CD8+ T cells, or bulk PBMC T cells (not recorded which). This clonotype was obtained from a woman in her forties or fifties in good health. The chain recombines TRBV29-1 with TRBJ1-1; TCRdb selects TRBD1, and the lack of DNA leaves this call unchecked. The CDR3 loop reads CSVASGGRQAFF.